This T cell receptor (beta chain) was captured by sequencing in a study of CD8+ T cells in alopecia areata. Study-wide context: Tofacitinib administration persisted for 6 to 18 months, succeeded by 6 months off drug.

As the sequencing template, cDNA was produced by extracting RNA and reverse transcribing it. Clones were read by immunoSEQ multiplex PCR, and TCRdb kept only the in-frame ones, dropping some. The table lists 150,000 or so clones, about 60% of them singletons, with roughly 6.7% in the top ten. This CDR3 is 15 amino acids long. V lost 5 bases and J lost 2, with 16 bases in between. CDR1 MGHDK and CDR2 SYGVNS come from the germline V gene. Alopecia areata patients had lesional scalp punch biopsies and peripheral blood taken from them. The source was CD4+ T cells sorted from blood, collected at week 0. This TCR came from a human donor with alopecia areata. The V and J genes are TRBV25-1 and TRBJ2-7; TRBD1 might be the D (6 bases). The CDR3 region is CASSSRQGRPYEQYF. The CDR3 bases are TGTGCCAGCAGTTCAAGGCAGGGGCGACCCTACGAGCAGTACTTC.